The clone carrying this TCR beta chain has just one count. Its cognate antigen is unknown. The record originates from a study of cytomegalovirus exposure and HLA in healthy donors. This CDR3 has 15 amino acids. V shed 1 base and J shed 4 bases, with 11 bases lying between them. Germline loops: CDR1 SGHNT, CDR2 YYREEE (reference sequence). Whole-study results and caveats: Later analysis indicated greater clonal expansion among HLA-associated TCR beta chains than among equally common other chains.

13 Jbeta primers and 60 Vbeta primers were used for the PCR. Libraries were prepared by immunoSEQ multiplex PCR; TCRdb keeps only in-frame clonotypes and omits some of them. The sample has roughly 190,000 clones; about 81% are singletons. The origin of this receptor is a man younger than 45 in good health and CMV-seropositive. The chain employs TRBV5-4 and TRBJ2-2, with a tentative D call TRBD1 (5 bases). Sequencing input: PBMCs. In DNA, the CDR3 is TGTGCCAGCAGCTTGCAAGGGCAGGGCACCGGGGAGCTGTTTTTT. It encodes CASSLQGQGTGELFF. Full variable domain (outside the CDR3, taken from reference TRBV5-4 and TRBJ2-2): ETGVTQSPTHLIKTRGQQVTLRCSSQSGHNTVSWYQQALGQGPQFIFQYYREEENGRGNFPPRFSGLQFPNYSSELNVNALELDDSALYLCASSLQGQGTGELFFGEGSRLTVL.